The rows below give T cell receptor beta chains drawn from one sample of a study of T cell responses to AZD1222 COVID-19 vaccine. TCRdb's copy holds only in-frame clones and misses some; the assay was immunoSEQ multiplex PCR. The table lists some 130,000 clones, around 90% of them singletons. Sequences were derived from peripheral blood, sampled on day 0 of AZD1222 vaccination. The receptors stem from an adult in good health. Each CDR3 is given with its conserved first and last residue. Fields, in order: clone size, J gene, D gene, CDR3 length, V gene, CDR3 DNA, CDR3 protein. A D gene is named only where the DNA matches it firmly. Some rows mark clone size as missing; the rest say once, few, many or name a class of expanded clone.

>few|TRBJ1-2|TRBD1|16|TRBV6-5
TGTGCCAGCAGTTACTCGTGGGGACAGGAGGGGAATGGCTACACCTTC
CASSYSWGQEGNGYTF
>NA|TRBJ1-5|NA|14|TRBV2
TGTGCCAGCAGTGGGGGGAGGGGAAATTCCGCCCAGCATTTT
CASSGGRGNSAQHF
>NA|TRBJ2-5|NA|14|TRBV6-5
TGTGCCAGCCAGGAATACGGAAACCAAGAGACCCAGTACTTC
CASQEYGNQETQYF
>NA|TRBJ2-3|NA|15|TRBV18
TGTGCCAGCTCACCACAGCTCCCTAGCACAGATACGCAGTATTTT
CASSPQLPSTDTQYF
>NA|TRBJ1-2|TRBD1|14|TRBV6-1
TGTGCCAGCAGTGAATCCGGGACAGTCTATGGCTACACCTTC
CASSESGTVYGYTF
>NA|TRBJ2-5|NA|14|TRBV7-9
TGTGCCAGCAGCTTATCACTAGTCCAGGAGACCCAGTACTTC
CASSLSLVQETQYF
>once|TRBJ1-1|TRBD1|15|TRBV12-5
TGTGCTAGTGGTTTGTCACAGGGGGCGAACACTGAAGCTTTCTTT
CASGLSQGANTEAFF
>NA|TRBJ1-4|NA|14|TRBV11-3
TGTGCCAGCTGGGACGGAGCAACTAATGAAAAACTGTTTTTT
CASWDGATNEKLFF
>NA|TRBJ2-1|TRBD1|14|TRBV6-5
TGTGCCAGCAGTACACAGGGGGGCTACAATGAGCAGTTCTTC
CASSTQGGYNEQFF
>NA|TRBJ2-1|NA|13|TRBV3-1/TRBV3-2
TGTGCCAGCTTCTCCGATAGCCGCAATGAGCAGTTCTTC
CASFSDSRNEQFF
>few|TRBJ2-1|TRBD1|17|TRBV18
TGTGCCAGCTCACCACAGGCACAGGGGGGTCCCTACAATGAGCAGTTCTTC
CASSPQAQGGPYNEQFF
>NA|TRBJ1-1|NA|13|TRBV19
TGTGCCAGTGGAGGACTCCTGGGGACTGAAGCTTTCTTT
CASGGLLGTEAFF